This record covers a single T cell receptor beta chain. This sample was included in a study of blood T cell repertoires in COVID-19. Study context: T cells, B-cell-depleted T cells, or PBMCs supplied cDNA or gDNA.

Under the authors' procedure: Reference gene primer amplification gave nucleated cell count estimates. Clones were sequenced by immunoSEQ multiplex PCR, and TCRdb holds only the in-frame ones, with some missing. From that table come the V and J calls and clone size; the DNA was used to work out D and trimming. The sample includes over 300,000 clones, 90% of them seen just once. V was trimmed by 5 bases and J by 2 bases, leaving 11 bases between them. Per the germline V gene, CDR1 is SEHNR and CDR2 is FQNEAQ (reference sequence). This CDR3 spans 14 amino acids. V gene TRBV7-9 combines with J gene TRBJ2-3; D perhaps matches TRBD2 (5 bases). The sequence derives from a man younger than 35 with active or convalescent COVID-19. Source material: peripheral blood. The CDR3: CASSTLTTTDTQYF. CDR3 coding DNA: TGTGCCAGCAGCACGCTGACTACCACAGATACGCAGTATTTT.